This T cell receptor beta chain comes out of a study of regulatory T cells in long-lasting Graves disease. Sequencing libraries for TCR beta were prepared with iRepertoire HTBI primers and Arm-PCR of CDR3 regions. TCRdb passed the multiplex PCR reads through MiXCR, listing each CDR3 protein once. The sample includes 500,000 to 700,000 distinct CDR3 sequences, approximately 15% of them seen just once. Specified time point: newly diagnosed GD, antithyroid drugs for less than 3 months. From RNA extracted from PBMCs, the TCR library was made. With 3 bases clipped from V and 6 bases from J, the junction kept 13 bases outside the gene matches. The CDR3 totals 16 residues. Germline V gene data show CDR1 as SGHTA and CDR2 as FQGNSA. This clonotype was detected ten times or more. The same sample was also used in a study of T cells in Graves' hyperthyroidism and ophthalmopathy.

The chain recombines TRBV7-2 with TRBJ2-7; TRBD2 agrees at 8 bases. Here the sequenced sample was peripheral blood mononuclear cells (PBMCs), taken at new diagnosis, from a patient treated with antithyroid drugs. The TCR sequence derives from a woman aged 30 to 39 with Graves disease. CDR3 bases: TGTGCCAGCAGCTTTGAGACGGGAGGGCCTCAGAGCGAGCAGTACTTC. Its protein product is CASSFETGGPQSEQYF.